The 27 T cell receptor beta chains listed next were all sequenced from one sample in a study of T-cell memory formation after mild COVID-19. Each CDR3 protein gets one entry after TCRdb re-called the 5' RACE reads with MiXCR. The sample lists 250,000 to 350,000 distinct CDR3 sequences; less than 20% were seen once. Sequencing input: PBMCs or a T cell subset sorted from them (not recorded which). These TCRs come from a man aged 18 to 29 who had mild COVID-19 (a few samples of this study predate the infection). Cell type and time point are not known.

This clonotype was seen a few times. J is TRBJ2-7 and V is TRBV10-3; TRBD1 agrees at 9 bases. The CDR3 totals 12 residues. V shed 11 bases and J 5 bases; nucleotides not matched to a gene: 7. CDR1 ENHRY and CDR2 SYGVKD come from the germline V gene. CDR3 region: CASRDRVNEQYF. Written as DNA, the CDR3 is TGTGCCTCCCGGGACAGGGTCAACGAGCAGTACTTC.

The gene calls are TRBV7-9 and TRBJ2-2, with 8 bases aligning to TRBD1. The germline V gene has CDR1 SEHNR and CDR2 FQNEAQ (reference sequence). This CDR3 contains 17 residues. J gave up 4 bases and V 4 bases, and 11 bases lay outside the gene matches. The CDR3 nucleotides are TGTGCCAGCAGCTCGCAGCAGGGGGCCCCGGGCACCGGGGAGCTGTTTTTT. The encoded protein is CASSSQQGAPGTGELFF.

This clonotype was seen many times. The chain has TRBV5-7 and TRBJ2-4, with D possibly being TRBD1 or TRBD2 (5 bases each). TRBV5-7 is an open reading frame whose function is uncertain. V was cut by 8 bases and J by 0 bases, with 9 bases left in between. The CDR3 sequence is 13 residues long. The DNA of the CDR3 is TGTGCCAGGAGGGGTTTAGCCAAAAACATTCAGTACTTC. Encoded protein: CARRGLAKNIQYF.

The V call is TRBV5-1, the J call TRBJ2-1, with TRBD1 identical over 8 bases. V lost 4 bases, J lost 5 bases, and 5 bases stayed unmatched. Germline-derived CDR1 and CDR2 are SGHRS and YFSETQ. The CDR3 totals 14 residues. In DNA form, the CDR3 reads TGCGCCAGCAGCCCAGGGGGCATAGACAATGAGCAGTTCTTC. Encoded protein: CASSPGGIDNEQFF.

This chain links TRBV5-4 with TRBJ2-7; no firm D call. The V end lost 5 bases, the J end lost 0 bases, and 9 bases lay between the germline ends. CDR1 is SGHNT and CDR2 is YYREEE in the germline V gene (reference sequence). This CDR3 has 13 residues. CDR3 region: CASRLPNSYEQYF. CDR3 in DNA: TGTGCCAGCAGATTACCTAACTCCTACGAGCAGTACTTC.

CDR3 bases: TGCGCCAGCAGCGACGGACCCCACGATACGCAGTATTTT. Translated, it gives CASSDGPHDTQYF. The V gene is TRBV10-1, the J gene TRBJ2-3; D uncertain. CDR3 length: 13 residues. Germline V gene sequence: CDR1 WNHNN, CDR2 SYGVQD (reference sequence). Trimming shortened V by 6 bases and J by 6 bases, and 13 bases separated the two germline ends.

The chain joins TRBV11-2 to TRBJ2-7; D is ambiguous. Germline V gene lookup returns CDR1 SGHAT and CDR2 FQNNGV. The V end was cut by 6 bases, the J end by 3 bases, with 12 bases between. CDR3 size: 13 residues. The CDR3 DNA sequence: TGTGCCAGCAGTAAAGGGATGTTCTACGAGCAGTACGTC. This encodes CASSKGMFYEQYV.

With regard to this clonotype: Germline is not matched at one junction end, which may reflect a read error. The chain has TRBV6-2 or TRBV6-3 and TRBJ2-1; the D gene is possibly TRBD2 (6 bases). Per germline, CDR1 MNHEY and CDR2 SVGEGT. The CDR3 totals 11 residues. CDR3 bases: TGTGCCAGCGAAGACGGGGGACTTTTGGTCTTC. It specifies CASEDGGLLVF.

This clonotype occurred a few times. The chain is built from TRBV7-3 and TRBJ2-3, with D possibly matching TRBD2 (6 bases). V gave up 1 base and J gave up 1 base, with 24 bases separating them. There are 20 residues in the CDR3. In germline, CDR1 is SGHTA, CDR2 FQGTGA. The CDR3 nucleotides are TGTGCCAGCAGCTTAAGAAGGCAGCGGAATCCTTGGGGGGGCACAGATACGCAGTATTTT. It codes for CASSLRRQRNPWGGTDTQYF.

Only a few counts were recorded for this clonotype. The chain recombines TRBV7-6 with TRBJ2-7, with D unresolved. This CDR3 has 14 residues. Trimming shortened V by 5 bases and J by 2 bases, and 13 bases separated the two germline ends. CDR1 is SGHVS, CDR2 FNYEAQ, per germline. DNA of the CDR3: TGTGCCAGCAGCCGATTTAAGGAAGCCTACGAGCAGTACTTC. Translating it yields CASSRFKEAYEQYF.

The gene calls are TRBV5-1 and TRBJ2-5, with TRBD2 as a possible D gene (5 bases). Germline CDR1 reads SGHRS; CDR2 reads YFSETQ. V shed 5 bases and J shed 2 bases, with 16 bases lying between them. The CDR3 runs to 15 residues. CDR3 amino acids: CASSVGEIPQETQYF. For the CDR3, the DNA is TGCGCCAGCAGTGTCGGGGAGATACCACAAGAGACCCAGTACTTC.

This clonotype was counted at least ten times. This chain links TRBV4-3 with TRBJ1-6; D unresolved. Deletions cut 0 bases from V and 1 base from J, with 4 bases between. There are 15 residues in the CDR3. Germline assignment: CDR1 LGHNA and CDR2 YSLEER. This CDR3 is CASSQEDSYNSPLHF. CDR3 in DNA: TGCGCCAGCAGCCAAGAGGATTCCTATAATTCACCCCTCCACTTT.

This clonotype was observed a few times. This sequence joins TRBV3-1 and TRBJ2-7; D is perhaps TRBD1 or TRBD2 (5 bases each). CDR3 size: 15 residues. The V end lost 5 bases, the J end lost 0 bases, and 14 bases lay between the germline ends. The germline V gene has CDR1 LGHDT and CDR2 YNNKEL (reference sequence). CDR3 in amino acids: CASSGSPGRSYEQYF. In nucleotides, the CDR3 is TGTGCCAGCAGCGGGAGTCCGGGACGCTCCTACGAGCAGTACTTC.

The V call is TRBV6-2 or TRBV6-3, the J call TRBJ2-5, with unresolved D. Trimming shortened V by 5 bases and J by 3 bases, and 13 bases separated the two germline ends. The germline V gene encodes CDR1 MNHEY and CDR2 SVGEGT. CDR3 length: 14 residues. For the CDR3, the DNA is TGTGCCAGCAGTAAGCCCCGGGCCAAAGAGACCCAGTACTTC. Translation: CASSKPRAKETQYF.

This clonotype showed up just a few times. This rearrangement joins TRBV11-2 to TRBJ2-1, with D unresolved. Germline CDR1 and CDR2: SGHAT and FQNNGV. V dropped 5 bases and J dropped 10 bases, with 12 bases sitting between them. The CDR3 extends over 12 amino acids. CDR3 residues: CASSRTAREQFF. The CDR3 bases are TGTGCCAGCAGCCGAACTGCCCGAGAGCAGTTCTTC.

The J gene is TRBJ2-3, the V gene TRBV7-8; 8 nucleotides agree with TRBD2. Trimming took 5 bases from V and 11 from J; bases not matched to a gene: 18. Germline CDR1 reads SGHVS; CDR2 reads FQNEAQ. This CDR3 region has 16 residues. CDR3 loop: CASSPDPGTSQIMQYF. The CDR3 DNA reads as TGTGCCAGCAGCCCGGACCCCGGGACTAGTCAAATTATGCAGTATTTT.

The genes are TRBV4-2 and TRBJ2-4; D possibly uses TRBD1 or TRBD2 (6 bases each). The CDR3 runs 15 residues. Trimming cost V 5 bases and J 9 bases, with 20 bases left between them. The V gene's germline CDR1 is LGHNA and CDR2 YNFKEQ. The CDR3 DNA follows: TGTGCCAGCAGCAGGAGGGGGGCCAGGGTGGGCATTCAGTACTTC. As protein: CASSRRGARVGIQYF.

The V and J genes are TRBV5-1 and TRBJ2-3, with D possibly being TRBD1 (6 bases). CDR1 and CDR2 (germline): SGHRS, YFSETQ. V lost 0 bases and J lost 1, with 9 bases in between. The CDR3 has 15 amino acids. For the CDR3, the DNA is TGCGCCAGCAGCTTGGAGGGGGTCGGCACAGATACGCAGTATTTT. Protein sequence: CASSLEGVGTDTQYF. The entire variable domain, with the rest obtained from reference TRBV5-1 and TRBJ2-3, is as follows: KAGVTQTPRYLIKTRGQQVTLSCSPISGHRSVSWYQQTPGQGLQFLFEYFSETQRNKGNFPGRFSGRQFSNSRSEMNVSTLELGDSALYLCASSLEGVGTDTQYFGPGTRLTVL.

This chain uses TRBV6-4 with TRBJ2-2, with TRBD1 as a possible D gene (5 bases). Trimming pared 4 bases from V and 0 bases from J, leaving 12 bases between. The CDR3 extends over 16 amino acids. Looked up from germline, CDR1 is MRHNA and CDR2 is SNTAGT. The CDR3 is CASSVQGPANTGELFF. The CDR3 nucleotides read TGTGCCAGCAGTGTGCAGGGCCCCGCGAACACCGGGGAGCTGTTTTTT.

This clonotype has only a few counts. Being one base from a much bigger clone, this may be a read error. The chain is built from TRBV9 and TRBJ1-2; 7 bases are shared with TRBD1. The CDR3 has 14 amino acids. CDR1 and CDR2 from the germline V gene are SGDLS and YYNGEE. V gave up 3 bases and J gave up 3 bases; unmatched junction bases: 5. CDR3 sequence reads: CASSGTGADYGYTF. The CDR3 nucleotides are TGTGCCAGCAGCGGCACAGGGGCCGACTATGGCTACACCTTC.

J is TRBJ2-7 and V is TRBV5-5; a weak D match, TRBD2 (6 bases). The V gene's germline CDR1 is SGHKS and CDR2 YYEKEE (reference sequence). The CDR3 has 13 amino acids. Trimming removed 4 bases at V and 5 bases at J, with 13 bases between. CDR3 sequence: CASSAPEGHEQYF. CDR3 DNA sequence: TGTGCCAGCAGCGCCCCGGAGGGTCACGAGCAGTACTTC.

The chain links TRBV6-5 to TRBJ1-4, with D hard to call. Germline V CDR1 and CDR2: MNHEY, SVGAGI. Trimming pared 5 bases from V and 0 bases from J, leaving 10 bases between. This CDR3 has 15 residues. CDR3 bases: TGTGCCAGCAGTCCCCACACAGCAACTAATGAAAAACTGTTTTTT. This translates into CASSPHTATNEKLFF.

V gene TRBV5-6 combines with J gene TRBJ2-2, with 7 bases identical to TRBD1. Germline V gene lookup returns CDR1 SGHDT and CDR2 YYEEEE. This CDR3 spans 15 amino acids. Trimming took 4 bases from V and 5 from J; bases not matched to a gene: 8. The CDR3 nucleotides read TGTGCCAGCAGCCCCTCGACAGGGTGGACCGGGGAGCTGTTTTTT. Protein sequence: CASSPSTGWTGELFF.

In its sample, this clonotype was seen a few times. This sequence joins TRBV6-5 and TRBJ1-4; D gene unclear. CDR1 and CDR2 from the germline V gene are MNHEY and SVGAGI. The CDR3 totals 13 residues. V was clipped by 0 bases and J by 13 bases, with 12 bases between them. CDR3 loop: CASSYSKNLRLFF. In DNA form, the CDR3 reads TGTGCCAGCAGTTACTCGAAAAACCTTAGACTGTTTTTT.

The V and J genes are TRBV19 and TRBJ1-2, with 8 bases aligning to TRBD1. The germline V gene has CDR1 LNHDA and CDR2 SQIVND (reference sequence). V lost 3 bases to trimming and J lost 4 bases; unmatched junction nucleotides: 4. This CDR3 spans 14 amino acids. Here the CDR3 reads CASSIAGQAYGYTF. The CDR3 DNA reads as TGTGCCAGTAGTATCGCGGGACAGGCCTATGGCTACACCTTC.

The rearrangement links TRBV28 to TRBJ2-7, with a possible D match to TRBD1 (5 bases). V lost 6 bases, J lost 5 bases, and 17 bases lay in between. Germline assignment: CDR1 MDHEN and CDR2 SYDVKM. The CDR3 contains 14 residues. For the CDR3, the DNA is TGTGCCAGCAGCCCTGGGCAGGGCTTCGACGAGCAGTACGTC. Amino acid sequence: CASSPGQGFDEQYV.

The sample holds a few counts of this clonotype. The V gene is TRBV20-1, the J gene TRBJ1-2, with unresolved D. The CDR3 covers 11 residues. The V and J ends lost 6 bases and 6 bases respectively, with 11 bases between them. Germline values: CDR1 DFQATT, CDR2 SNEGSKA (reference sequence). CDR3 sequence: CSASTWDGYTF. CDR3 coding DNA: TGCAGTGCCTCGACCTGGGATGGCTACACCTTC.